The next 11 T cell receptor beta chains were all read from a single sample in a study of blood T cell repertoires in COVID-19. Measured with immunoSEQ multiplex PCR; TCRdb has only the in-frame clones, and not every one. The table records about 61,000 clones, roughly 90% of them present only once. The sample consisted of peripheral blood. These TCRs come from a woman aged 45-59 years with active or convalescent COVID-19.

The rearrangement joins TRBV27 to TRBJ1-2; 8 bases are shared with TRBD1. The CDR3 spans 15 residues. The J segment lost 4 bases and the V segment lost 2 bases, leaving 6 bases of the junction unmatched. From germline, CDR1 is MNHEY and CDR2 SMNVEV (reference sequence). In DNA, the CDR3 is TGTGCCAGCAGTTTACGGGTTGGACAGGGCTATGGCTACACCTTC. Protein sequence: CASSLRVGQGYGYTF.

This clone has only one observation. The CDR3 sequence is CASSLARRGLEKLFF. CDR3 bases: TGTGCCAGCAGTTTAGCGCGGAGGGGGCTTGAAAAACTGTTTTTT. The chain is built from TRBV27 and TRBJ1-4; TRBD1 aligns across 7 bases. Germline trimming cut 2 bases from V and 7 bases from J; bases unmatched to any gene: 7. Per the germline V gene, CDR1 is MNHEY and CDR2 is SMNVEV (reference sequence). CDR3 length: 15 amino acids.

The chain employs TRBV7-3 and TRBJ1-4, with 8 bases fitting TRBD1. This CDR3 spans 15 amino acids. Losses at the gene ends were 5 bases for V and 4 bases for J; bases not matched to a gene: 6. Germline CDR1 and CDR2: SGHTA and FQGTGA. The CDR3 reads CASSPDRAHNEKLFF. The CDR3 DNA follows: TGTGCCAGCAGCCCGGACAGGGCCCATAATGAAAAACTGTTTTTT.

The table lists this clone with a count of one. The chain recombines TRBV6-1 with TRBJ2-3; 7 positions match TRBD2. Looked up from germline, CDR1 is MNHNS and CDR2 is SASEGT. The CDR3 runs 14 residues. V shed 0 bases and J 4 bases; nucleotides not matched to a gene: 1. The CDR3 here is CASSEAREPDTQYF. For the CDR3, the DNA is TGTGCCAGCAGTGAAGCGCGGGAGCCAGATACGCAGTATTTT.

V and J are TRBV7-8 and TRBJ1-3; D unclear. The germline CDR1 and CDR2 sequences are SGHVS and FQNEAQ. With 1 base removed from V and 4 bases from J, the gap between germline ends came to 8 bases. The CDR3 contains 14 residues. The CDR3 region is CASSLGPVGNTIYF. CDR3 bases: TGTGCCAGCAGCTTAGGCCCAGTCGGAAACACCATATATTTT.

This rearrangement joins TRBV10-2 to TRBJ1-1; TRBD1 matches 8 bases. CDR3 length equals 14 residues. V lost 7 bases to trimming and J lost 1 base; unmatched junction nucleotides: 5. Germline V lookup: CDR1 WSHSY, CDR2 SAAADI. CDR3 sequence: CASTSQGANTEAFF. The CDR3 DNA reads TGCGCCAGCACTAGTCAGGGGGCGAACACTGAAGCTTTCTTT.

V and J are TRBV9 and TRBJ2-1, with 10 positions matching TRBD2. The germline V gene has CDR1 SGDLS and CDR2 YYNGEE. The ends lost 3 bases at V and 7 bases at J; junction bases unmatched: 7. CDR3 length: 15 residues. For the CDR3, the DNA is TGTGCCAGCAGCGCTCCGGGACTAGCGAGGAATGAGCAGTTCTTC. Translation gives CASSAPGLARNEQFF.

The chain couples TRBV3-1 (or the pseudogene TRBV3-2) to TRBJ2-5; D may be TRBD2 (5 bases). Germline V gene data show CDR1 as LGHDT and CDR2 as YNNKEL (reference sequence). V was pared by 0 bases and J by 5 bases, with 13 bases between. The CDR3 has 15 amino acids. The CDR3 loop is CASSQDPGLGETQYF. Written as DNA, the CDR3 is TGTGCCAGCAGCCAAGACCCAGGACTGGGGGAGACCCAGTACTTC.

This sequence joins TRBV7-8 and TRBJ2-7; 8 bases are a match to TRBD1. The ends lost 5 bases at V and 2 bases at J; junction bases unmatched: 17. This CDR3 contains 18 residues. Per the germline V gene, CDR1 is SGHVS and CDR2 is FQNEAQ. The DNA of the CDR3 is TGTGCCAGCAGCGAAAGTCCCGGGACAGGAGGGGTAACCTACGAGCAGTACTTC. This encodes CASSESPGTGGVTYEQYF.

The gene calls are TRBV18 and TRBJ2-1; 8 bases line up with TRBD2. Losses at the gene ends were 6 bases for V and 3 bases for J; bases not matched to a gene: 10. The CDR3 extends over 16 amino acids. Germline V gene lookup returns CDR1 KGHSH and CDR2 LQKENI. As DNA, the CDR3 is TGTGCCAGCTCCATAAGAGCGGGAGAGCTCTACAATGAGCAGTTCTTC. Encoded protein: CASSIRAGELYNEQFF. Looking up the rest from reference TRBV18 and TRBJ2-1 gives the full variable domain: NAGVMQNPRHLVRRRGQEARLRCSPMKGHSHVYWYRQLPEEGLKFMVYLQKENIIDESGMPKERFSAEFPKEGPSILRIQQVVRGDSAAYFCASSIRAGELYNEQFFGPGTRLTVL.

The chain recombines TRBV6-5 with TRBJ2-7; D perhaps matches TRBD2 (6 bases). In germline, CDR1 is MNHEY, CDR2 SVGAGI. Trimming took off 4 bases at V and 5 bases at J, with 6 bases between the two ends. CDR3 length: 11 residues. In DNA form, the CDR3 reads TGTGCCAGCAGTTGGGGGGACGAGCAGTACTTC. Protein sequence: CASSWGDEQYF.